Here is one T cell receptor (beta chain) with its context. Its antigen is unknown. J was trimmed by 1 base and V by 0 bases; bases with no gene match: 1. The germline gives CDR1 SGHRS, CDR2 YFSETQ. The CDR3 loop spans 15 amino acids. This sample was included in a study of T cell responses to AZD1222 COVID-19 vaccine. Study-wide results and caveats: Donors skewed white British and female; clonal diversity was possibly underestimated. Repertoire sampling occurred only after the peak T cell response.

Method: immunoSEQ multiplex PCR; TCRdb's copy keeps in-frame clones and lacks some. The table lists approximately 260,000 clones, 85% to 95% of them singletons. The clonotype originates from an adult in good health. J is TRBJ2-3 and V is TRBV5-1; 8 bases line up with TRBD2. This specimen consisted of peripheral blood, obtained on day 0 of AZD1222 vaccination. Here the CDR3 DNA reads TGCGCCAGCAGCTTGGAACTAGCGGGCACAGATACGCAGTATTTT. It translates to CASSLELAGTDTQYF.